A selection of T cell receptor beta chains follows, all from one sample in a study of human T cells and chemical hapten exposure. TCRdb passed the RACE reads through MiXCR, listing each CDR3 protein once. The table records more than 100,000 distinct CDR3 sequences, about 14% of them present only once. The sample consisted of whole blood, taken in connection with sensitization to the hapten diphenylcyclopropenone (DPC). These TCRs come from a woman aged 18-29 years with alopecia areata. Some clones in this sample may be carry-over from other donors' samples. Both conserved end residues are part of each CDR3. D genes are given only for firm matches. Clone size is stated in some rows and not others, as once, few, many or a class when expanded.

j_gene: TRBJ1-1; v_gene: TRBV18; abundance: few; d_gene: -; CDR3aa: CASSPRTLLGTEAFF; CDR3nt: TGTGCCAGCTCACCCCGGACCCTCCTTGGCACTGAAGCTTTCTTT
j_gene: TRBJ1-1; v_gene: TRBV7-6; abundance: -; d_gene: -; CDR3aa: CASSYLFRDTFQNTEAFF; CDR3nt: TGTGCCAGCAGTTATCTATTCCGGGACACTTTCCAGAACACTGAAGCTTTCTTT
j_gene: TRBJ1-1; v_gene: TRBV27; abundance: -; d_gene: -; CDR3aa: CASSLRMNTEAFF; CDR3nt: TGTGCCAGCAGTTTAAGGATGAACACTGAAGCTTTCTTT
j_gene: TRBJ1-1; v_gene: TRBV7-9; abundance: -; d_gene: -; CDR3aa: CASSIFLRGGAEAFF; CDR3nt: TGTGCCAGCAGCATCTTCTTGAGGGGAGGGGCTGAAGCTTTCTTT
j_gene: TRBJ2-3; v_gene: TRBV5-6; abundance: many; d_gene: -; CDR3aa: CASSFADTQYF; CDR3nt: TGTGCCAGCAGCTTTGCAGATACGCAGTATTTT
j_gene: TRBJ1-6; v_gene: TRBV4-3; abundance: few; d_gene: -; CDR3aa: CASSLKGQGDSPLHF; CDR3nt: TGCGCCAGCAGCCTCAAAGGGCAGGGTGATTCACCCCTCCACTTT
j_gene: TRBJ1-6; v_gene: TRBV20-1; abundance: -; d_gene: -; CDR3aa: CSARKGLQGGSPLHF; CDR3nt: TGCAGTGCTAGAAAGGGACTGCAAGGGGGTTCACCCCTCCACTTT
j_gene: TRBJ1-1; v_gene: TRBV28; abundance: -; d_gene: -; CDR3aa: CASRIPQENTEAFF; CDR3nt: TGTGCCAGCAGGATCCCCCAGGAGAACACTGAAGCTTTCTTT
j_gene: TRBJ2-2; v_gene: TRBV6-2/TRBV6-3; abundance: -; d_gene: -; CDR3aa: CASSKEAGPGTGELFF; CDR3nt: TGTGCCAGCAGCAAAGAAGCGGGCCCGGGAACCGGGGAGCTGTTTTTT
j_gene: TRBJ2-5; v_gene: TRBV5-4; abundance: -; d_gene: TRBD1; CDR3aa: CASSTRTGPFQETQYF; CDR3nt: TGTGCCAGCAGCACCCGGACAGGGCCCTTCCAAGAGACCCAGTACTTC
j_gene: TRBJ1-4; v_gene: TRBV18; abundance: -; d_gene: TRBD1; CDR3aa: CASSPGTGDEKLFF; CDR3nt: TGTGCCAGCTCACCTGGGACAGGGGATGAAAAACTGTTTTTT
j_gene: TRBJ2-7; v_gene: TRBV21-1; abundance: few; d_gene: -; CDR3aa: CASSARAGQDASYEQYF; CDR3nt: TGTGCCAGCAGCGCCCGGGCTGGGCAGGATGCCTCCTACGAGCAGTACTTC
j_gene: TRBJ1-1; v_gene: TRBV6-5; abundance: -; d_gene: TRBD1; CDR3aa: CASSYRPTGLKTEAFF; CDR3nt: TGTGCCAGCAGTTACAGGCCGACAGGGCTTAAAACTGAAGCTTTCTTT
j_gene: TRBJ2-3; v_gene: TRBV3-1; abundance: few; d_gene: TRBD2; CDR3aa: CASSLGLADNTQYF; CDR3nt: TGTGCCAGCAGTCTCGGACTAGCGGATAATACGCAGTATTTT
j_gene: TRBJ1-3; v_gene: TRBV2; abundance: -; d_gene: -; CDR3aa: CASSYRGARGNTIYF; CDR3nt: TGTGCCAGCAGCTACCGGGGGGCCCGTGGAAACACCATATATTTT
j_gene: TRBJ2-1; v_gene: TRBV18; abundance: -; d_gene: TRBD2; CDR3aa: CASSPRSGGVNEQFF; CDR3nt: TGTGCCAGCTCACCAAGAAGCGGGGGTGTTAATGAGCAGTTCTTC